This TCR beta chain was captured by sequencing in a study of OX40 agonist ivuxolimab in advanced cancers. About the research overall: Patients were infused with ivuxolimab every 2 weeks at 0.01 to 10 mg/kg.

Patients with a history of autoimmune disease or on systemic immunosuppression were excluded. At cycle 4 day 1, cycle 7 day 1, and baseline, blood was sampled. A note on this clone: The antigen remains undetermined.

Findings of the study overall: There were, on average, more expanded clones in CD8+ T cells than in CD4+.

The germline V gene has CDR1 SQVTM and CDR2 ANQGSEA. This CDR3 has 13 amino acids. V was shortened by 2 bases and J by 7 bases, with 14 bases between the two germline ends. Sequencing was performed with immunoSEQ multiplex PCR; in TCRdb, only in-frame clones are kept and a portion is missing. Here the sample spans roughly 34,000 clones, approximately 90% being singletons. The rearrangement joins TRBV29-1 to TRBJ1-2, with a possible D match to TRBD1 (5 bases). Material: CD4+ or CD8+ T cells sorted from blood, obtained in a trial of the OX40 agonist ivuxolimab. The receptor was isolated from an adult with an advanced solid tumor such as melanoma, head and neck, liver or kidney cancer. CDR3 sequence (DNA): TGCAGCGTTGAAATGGGGCGAGTTTCTGGCTACACCTTC. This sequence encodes CSVEMGRVSGYTF. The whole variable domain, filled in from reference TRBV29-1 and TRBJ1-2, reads SAVISQKPSRDICQRGTSLTIQCQVDSQVTMMFWYRQQPGQSLTLIATANQGSEATYESGFVIDKFPISRPNLTFSTLTVSNMSPEDSSIYLCSVEMGRVSGYTFGSGTRLTVV.